The 18 T cell receptor beta chains below come from one sample, sequenced in a study of cytomegalovirus exposure and HLA in healthy donors. PCR was performed using 60 Vbeta and 13 Jbeta primers. Here immunoSEQ multiplex PCR was the method, and the copy in TCRdb shows in-frame clones only, minus some. In the table there are some 200,000 clones, about 70% of which are singletons. Material: PBMCs. The origin of the receptors is a man between 35 and 55 years old in good health and CMV-seropositive.

The V gene is TRBV2, the J gene TRBJ1-5, with D possibly being TRBD1 (6 bases). The CDR3 totals 15 residues. Looked up from germline, CDR1 is SNHLY and CDR2 is FYNNEI. Trimming pared 1 base from V and 6 bases from J, leaving 13 bases between. Here the CDR3 reads CASSEEVGALQPQHF. The CDR3 coding sequence is TGTGCCAGCAGTGAAGAGGTGGGGGCGCTTCAGCCCCAGCATTTT. The variable domain in full, with the rest retrieved from reference TRBV2 and TRBJ1-5, is EPEVTQTPSHQVTQMGQEVILRCVPISNHLYFYWYRQILGQKVEFLVSFYNNEISEKSEIFDDQFSVERPDGSNFTLKIRSTKLEDSAMYFCASSEEVGALQPQHFGDGTRLSIL.

The rearrangement links TRBV7-8 to TRBJ1-1; possible D gene TRBD1, 6 bases. CDR1 SGHVS and CDR2 FQNEAQ come from the germline V gene. CDR3 size: 13 residues. V dropped 5 bases and J dropped 2 bases, with 9 bases sitting between them. CDR3 in amino acids: CASSPRGNTEAFF. The CDR3 DNA sequence: TGTGCCAGCAGCCCCAGGGGTAACACTGAAGCTTTCTTT.

This chain joins TRBV27 and TRBJ2-5; 10 nucleotides match TRBD1. Trimming took 4 bases from V and 5 from J; bases not matched to a gene: 7. This CDR3 region has 15 residues. The germline V gene encodes CDR1 MNHEY and CDR2 SMNVEV (reference sequence). CDR3 in DNA: TGTGCCAGCAGTTCTGGGACAGGGGTCGGGGAGACCCAGTACTTC. The encoded protein is CASSSGTGVGETQYF.

V is TRBV11-2 and J is TRBJ1-3; the D gene is possibly TRBD1 (6 bases). Per germline, CDR1 SGHAT and CDR2 FQNNGV. Trimming cost V 3 bases and J 3 bases, with 21 bases left between them. This CDR3 contains 18 residues. The CDR3 loop is CASSFPRGGAQSGNTIYF. The CDR3, as DNA: TGTGCCAGCAGCTTTCCCCGGGGGGGGGCTCAGAGTGGAAACACCATATATTTT.

V gene TRBV4-2 combines with J gene TRBJ1-5; TRBD1 is a possible D gene (5 bases). The V gene lost 1 base and the J gene lost 0 bases, with 13 bases spanning the gap. CDR1 is LGHNA, CDR2 YNFKEQ, per germline. The CDR3 is 17 amino acids. The CDR3: CASSQGDWESSNQPQHF. In DNA, the CDR3 is TGTGCCAGCAGCCAAGGGGACTGGGAGTCTAGCAATCAGCCCCAGCATTTT.

This chain joins TRBV5-1 and TRBJ2-2, with D hard to call. Trimming cost V 4 bases and J 2 bases, with 12 bases left between them. The length of the CDR3 is 15 residues. The germline V gene encodes CDR1 SGHRS and CDR2 YFSETQ. CDR3 sequence reads: CASSPRVGNTGELFF. The DNA for the CDR3 is TGCGCCAGCAGCCCCCGGGTGGGTAACACCGGGGAGCTGTTTTTT.

This clone was observed once. This chain connects TRBV4-1 to TRBJ2-7; 8 positions agree with TRBD1. The CDR3 covers 14 residues. With V trimmed by 4 bases and J by 5 bases, 7 bases remained unmatched. Per germline, CDR1 MGHRA and CDR2 YSYEKL. The CDR3 bases are TGCGCCAGCAGCCCCCCGGACAGGGCCGACGAGCAGTACTTC. Translating gives CASSPPDRADEQYF.

Details on this clone: Here the CDR3 omits its conserved ending phenylalanine or tryptophan, so a read error is the likely source. No DNA is shown, since the ends of the CDR3 on it are uncertain; the CDR3 is the one TCRdb lists. This rearrangement joins TRBV4-1 to TRBJ2-7; TRBD1, as called in the table, went unchecked against the DNA. Germline V CDR1 and CDR2: MGHRA, YSYEKL. The CDR3 has 18 residues if both end residues are counted. The CDR3 sequence: CASSQDVGLDGTGIFKAL.

The genes are TRBV13 and TRBJ2-5, with 9 bases lining up with TRBD1. The CDR3 runs to 17 residues. J was trimmed by 5 bases and V by 6 bases; bases with no gene match: 16. The V gene's germline CDR1 is PRHDT and CDR2 FYEKMQ (reference sequence). The DNA for the CDR3 is TGTGCCAGCAGTCAAAGACCCTCCGGGACAGGGTATGAGACCCAGTACTTC. Residues: CASSQRPSGTGYETQYF. Supplemented by reference TRBV13 and TRBJ2-5, the full variable domain reads AAGVIQSPRHLIKEKRETATLKCYPIPRHDTVYWYQQGPGQDPQFLISFYEKMQSDKGSIPDRFSAQQFSDYHSELNMSSLELGDSALYFCASSQRPSGTGYETQYFGPGTRLLVL.

In this sample, this clone turned up a few times. The chain carries TRBV11-3 and TRBJ2-3; 12 bases map to TRBD2. V trimming: 5 bases; J trimming: 4 bases; junction bases outside the gene matches: 4. The CDR3 consists of 15 residues. Per germline, CDR1 SGHNT and CDR2 YENEEA. This CDR3 is CASSPGLAGPDTQYF. CDR3 sequence (DNA): TGTGCCAGCAGCCCAGGACTAGCGGGGCCAGATACGCAGTATTTT.

This clone was seen a handful of times. J is TRBJ1-2 and V is TRBV6-1; D uncertain. The germline V and J ends were trimmed by 2 bases and 8 bases, with 12 bases remaining between them. From germline, CDR1 is MNHNS and CDR2 SASEGT. The CDR3 sequence is 13 residues long. The CDR3 sequence is CASSELSGWGYTF. CDR3 nucleotide sequence: TGTGCCAGCAGTGAATTATCGGGTTGGGGCTACACCTTC.

The chain has TRBV5-4 and TRBJ2-5; D perhaps matches TRBD2 (6 bases). Between the trimmed V and J ends, which lost 0 bases and 2 bases, there was a span of 11 bases. Germline CDR1 reads SGHNT; CDR2 reads YYREEE (reference sequence). This CDR3 comprises 15 residues. The CDR3 DNA reads as TGTGCCAGCAGCTTGGCCCCGCGGGGTCAAGAGACCCAGTACTTC. This gives the protein CASSLAPRGQETQYF.

This chain uses TRBV6-5 with TRBJ1-1; D gene ambiguous. Germline V lookup: CDR1 MNHEY, CDR2 SVGAGI. This CDR3 is 12 amino acids long. The V and J ends lost 7 bases and 5 bases respectively, with 11 bases between them. The DNA of the CDR3 is TGTGCCAGCAATCGGCCGGGGACTGAAGCTTTCTTT. This translates into CASNRPGTEAFF.

This clone was counted only a few times. This chain joins TRBV21-1 and TRBJ2-2; TRBD2 was called by the table and not checked on the DNA. TRBV21-1 is tagged as a pseudogene. This CDR3 comprises 18 residues. The CDR3 DNA sequence: TGTGCCAGCAGCAAATTGACTAGCGGGGGGACGAACACCGGGGAGCTGTTTTTT. Translated: CASSKLTSGGTNTGELFF.

The chain uses TRBV19 and TRBJ2-2; D is possibly TRBD2 (5 bases). Trimming stripped 5 bases from V and 6 bases from J, with 16 bases between. CDR3 length: 15 amino acids. Germline V gene lookup returns CDR1 LNHDA and CDR2 SQIVND (reference sequence). CDR3 loop: CASSEEEYWPGELFF. In nucleotides, the CDR3 is TGTGCCAGTAGTGAGGAGGAGTACTGGCCCGGGGAGCTGTTTTTT. Combining the CDR3 with reference TRBV19 and TRBJ2-2 gives the whole variable domain DGGITQSPKYLFRKEGQNVTLSCEQNLNHDAMYWYRQDPGQGLRLIYYSQIVNDFQKGDIAEGYSVSREKKESFPLTVTSAQKNPTAFYLCASSEEEYWPGELFFGEGSRLTVL.

CDR3 nucleotides: TGTGCCAGCAGCTTAGATAGGGGAGAGACCCAGTACTTC. Its protein product is CASSLDRGETQYF. The J gene is TRBJ2-5, the V gene TRBV11-2; a possible D gene is TRBD1 (5 bases). The germline CDR1 and CDR2 sequences are SGHAT and FQNNGV. V shed 0 bases and J shed 4 bases, with 6 bases lying between them. CDR3 length: 13 amino acids.

The chain combines TRBV5-1 with TRBJ1-2; no reliable D call. Germline V CDR1 and CDR2: SGHRS, YFSETQ. V lost 0 bases and J lost 8, with 17 bases in between. The CDR3 extends over 15 amino acids. CDR3: CASSLAELEGWGYTF. As DNA, the CDR3 is TGCGCCAGCAGCTTGGCCGAGCTGGAGGGATGGGGCTACACCTTC. Filled out from reference TRBV5-1 and TRBJ1-2, the complete variable domain reads KAGVTQTPRYLIKTRGQQVTLSCSPISGHRSVSWYQQTPGQGLQFLFEYFSETQRNKGNFPGRFSGRQFSNSRSEMNVSTLELGDSALYLCASSLAELEGWGYTFGSGTRLTVV.

The chain recombines TRBV7-2 with TRBJ1-2; D gene uncertain. Germline assignment: CDR1 SGHTA and CDR2 FQGNSA. The CDR3 runs to 13 residues. V lost 1 base and J 3 bases, leaving 6 bases between the germline ends. The CDR3 reads CASSLDSDYGYTF. For the CDR3, the DNA is TGTGCCAGCAGCTTAGATAGTGACTATGGCTACACCTTC. Full variable domain (outside the CDR3, taken from reference TRBV7-2 and TRBJ1-2): GAGVSQSPSNKVTEKGKDVELRCDPISGHTALYWYRQSLGQGLEFLIYFQGNSAPDKSGLPSDRFSAERTGGSVSTLTIQRTQQEDSAVYLCASSLDSDYGYTFGSGTRLTVV.